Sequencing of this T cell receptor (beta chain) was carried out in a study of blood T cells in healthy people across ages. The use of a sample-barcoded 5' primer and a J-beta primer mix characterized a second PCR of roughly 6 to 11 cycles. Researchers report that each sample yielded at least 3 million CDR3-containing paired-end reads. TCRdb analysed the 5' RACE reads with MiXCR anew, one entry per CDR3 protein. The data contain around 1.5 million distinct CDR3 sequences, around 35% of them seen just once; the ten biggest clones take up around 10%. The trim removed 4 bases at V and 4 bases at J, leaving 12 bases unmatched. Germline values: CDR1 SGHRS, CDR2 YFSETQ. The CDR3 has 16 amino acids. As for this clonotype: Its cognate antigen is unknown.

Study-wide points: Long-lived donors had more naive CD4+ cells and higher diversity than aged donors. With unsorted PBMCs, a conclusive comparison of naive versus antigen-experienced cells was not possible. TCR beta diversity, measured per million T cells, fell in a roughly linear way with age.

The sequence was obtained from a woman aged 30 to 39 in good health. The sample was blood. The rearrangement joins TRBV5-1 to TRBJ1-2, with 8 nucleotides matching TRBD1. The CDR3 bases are TGCGCCAGCAGCCACACTCCAGGGGGCGTCAGCTATGGCTACACCTTC. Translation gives CASSHTPGGVSYGYTF.